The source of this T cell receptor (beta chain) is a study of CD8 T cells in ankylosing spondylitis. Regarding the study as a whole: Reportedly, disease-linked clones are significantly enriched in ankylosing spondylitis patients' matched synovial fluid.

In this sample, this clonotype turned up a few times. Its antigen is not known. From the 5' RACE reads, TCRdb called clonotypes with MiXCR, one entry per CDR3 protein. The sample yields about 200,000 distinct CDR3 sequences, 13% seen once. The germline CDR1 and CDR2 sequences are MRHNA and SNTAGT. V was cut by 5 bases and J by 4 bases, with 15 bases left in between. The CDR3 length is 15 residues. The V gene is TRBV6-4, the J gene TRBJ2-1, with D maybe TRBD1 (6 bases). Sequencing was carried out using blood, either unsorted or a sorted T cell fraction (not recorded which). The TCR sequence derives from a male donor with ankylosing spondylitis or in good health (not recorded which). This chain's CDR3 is CASSSDWGLYNEQFF. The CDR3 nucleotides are TGTGCCAGCAGTTCAGATTGGGGGCTTTACAATGAGCAGTTCTTC.